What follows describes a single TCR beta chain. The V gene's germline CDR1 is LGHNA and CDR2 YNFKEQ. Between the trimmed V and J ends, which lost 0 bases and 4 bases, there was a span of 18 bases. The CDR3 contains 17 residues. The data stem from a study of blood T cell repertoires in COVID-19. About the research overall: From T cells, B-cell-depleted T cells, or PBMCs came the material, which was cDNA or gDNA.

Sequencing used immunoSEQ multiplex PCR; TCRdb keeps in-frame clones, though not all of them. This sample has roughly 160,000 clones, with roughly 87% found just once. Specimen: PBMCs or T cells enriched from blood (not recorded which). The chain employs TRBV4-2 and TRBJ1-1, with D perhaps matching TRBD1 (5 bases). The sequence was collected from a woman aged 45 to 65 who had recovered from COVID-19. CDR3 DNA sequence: TGTGCCAGCAGCCAAGAAGCTTGGGGGGTCTTTATCACTGAAGCTTTCTTT. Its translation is CASSQEAWGVFITEAFF.